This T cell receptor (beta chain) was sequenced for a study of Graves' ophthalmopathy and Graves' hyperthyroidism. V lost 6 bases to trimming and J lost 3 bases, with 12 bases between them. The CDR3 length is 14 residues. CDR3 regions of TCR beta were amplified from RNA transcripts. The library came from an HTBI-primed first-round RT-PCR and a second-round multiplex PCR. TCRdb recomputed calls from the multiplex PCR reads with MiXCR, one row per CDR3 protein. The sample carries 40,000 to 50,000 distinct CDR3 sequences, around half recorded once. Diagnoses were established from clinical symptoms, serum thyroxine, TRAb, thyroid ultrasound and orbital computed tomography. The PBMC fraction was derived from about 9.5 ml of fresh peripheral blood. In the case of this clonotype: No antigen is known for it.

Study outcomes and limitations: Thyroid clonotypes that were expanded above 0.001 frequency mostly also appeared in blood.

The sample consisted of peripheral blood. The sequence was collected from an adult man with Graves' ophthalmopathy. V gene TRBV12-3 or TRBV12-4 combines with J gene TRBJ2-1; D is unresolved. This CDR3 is CASRETDNYNEQFF. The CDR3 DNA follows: TGTGCCAGCAGAGAAACAGACAACTACAATGAGCAGTTCTTC.